The sequence of this T cell receptor (beta chain) was determined in a study of blood T cell repertoires in COVID-19. For the study at large: Researchers got acute and convalescent COVID-19 samples from the United States, Italy and Spain. Nucleic acid was either cDNA or gDNA, and it came from T cells, B-cell-depleted T cells, or PBMCs.

Original methodology: Reference gene primer amplification in the assay estimated nucleated cell counts. Sequencing used immunoSEQ multiplex PCR; TCRdb keeps in-frame clones, though not all of them. That table supplies the V and J calls and clone size; D and trimming were determined from the DNA. Of around 42,000 clones listed, 70% to 90% are singletons. The J segment lost 4 bases and the V segment lost 6 bases, leaving 6 bases of the junction unmatched. The CDR3 sequence is 13 residues long. Germline CDR1 is SGHRS and CDR2 is YFSETQ. This rearrangement joins TRBV5-1 to TRBJ2-7, with 8 positions matching TRBD1. Material: peripheral blood. This TCR derives from a human donor in a cohort sampled during active COVID-19. CDR3 loop: CASKETGDYEQYF. In DNA form, the CDR3 reads TGCGCCAGCAAGGAGACAGGGGATTACGAGCAGTACTTC.